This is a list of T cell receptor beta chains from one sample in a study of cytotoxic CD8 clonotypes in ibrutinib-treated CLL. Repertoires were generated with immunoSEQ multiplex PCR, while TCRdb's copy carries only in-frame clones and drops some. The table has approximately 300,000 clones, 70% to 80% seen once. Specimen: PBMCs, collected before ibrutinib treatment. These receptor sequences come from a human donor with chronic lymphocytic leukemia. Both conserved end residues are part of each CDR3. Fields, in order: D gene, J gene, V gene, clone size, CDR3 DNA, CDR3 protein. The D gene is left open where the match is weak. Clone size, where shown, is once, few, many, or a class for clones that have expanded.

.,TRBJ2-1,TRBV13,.,TGTGCCAGCTCCCGATCGCAGTACAATGAGCAGTTCTTC,CASSRSQYNEQFF
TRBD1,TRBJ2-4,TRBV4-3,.,TGCGCCAGCAGCCAACATAAACCGGGACAGGGTGACATTCAGTACTTC,CASSQHKPGQGDIQYF
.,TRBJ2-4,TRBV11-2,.,TGTGCCAGCAGCTTAGGAGTAATAAACATTCAGTACTTC,CASSLGVINIQYF
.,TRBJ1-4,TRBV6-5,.,TGTGCCAGCAGCCTTACAGGGCTGGTACGTGAAAAACTGTTTTTT,CASSLTGLVREKLFF
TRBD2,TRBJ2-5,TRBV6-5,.,TGTGCCAGCAAAGTTAGCGGGAGGGAGACCCAGTACTTC,CASKVSGRETQYF
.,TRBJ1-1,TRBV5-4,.,TGTGCCAGCAGCTTCAGAGTTGGTGAAGCTTTCTTT,CASSFRVGEAFF
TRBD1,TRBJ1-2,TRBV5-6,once,TGTGCCAGCAGCCCCCGGACAGGGGAAGACTATGGCTACACCTTC,CASSPRTGEDYGYTF
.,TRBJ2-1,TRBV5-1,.,TGCGCCAGCAGCTTGGAAGCGAGCTACAATGAGCAGTTCTTC,CASSLEASYNEQFF
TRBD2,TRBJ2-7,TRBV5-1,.,TGCGCCAGCAGCCTTGGGACTAGCGGGAATTACGAGCAGTACTTC,CASSLGTSGNYEQYF
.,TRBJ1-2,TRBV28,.,TGTGCCAGCAGTTTAGGGAATAACTATGGCTACACCTTC,CASSLGNNYGYTF
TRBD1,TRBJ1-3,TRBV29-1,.,TGCAGCGTTGTTACAGGGGGCGCGGGAAACACCATATATTTT,CSVVTGGAGNTIYF
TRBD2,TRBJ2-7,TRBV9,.,TGTGCCAGCAGCCTTAGCGGGGGGTTCTCCTACGAGCAGTACTTC,CASSLSGGFSYEQYF
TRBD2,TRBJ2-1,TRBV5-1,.,TGCGCCAGCAGCTTGGGATTTAGCGGGCGGCACAACAATGAGCAGTTCTTC,CASSLGFSGRHNNEQFF
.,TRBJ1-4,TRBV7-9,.,TGTGCCAGCAGCTTATCTCAGGGTGGCGAAAAACTGTTTTTT,CASSLSQGGEKLFF
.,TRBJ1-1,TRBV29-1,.,TGCAGCGTCAAAAGGAACACTGAAGCTTTCTTT,CSVKRNTEAFF
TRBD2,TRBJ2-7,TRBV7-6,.,TGTGCCAGCAGCTACGGGACTAGCGGGTACGAGCAGTACTTC,CASSYGTSGYEQYF
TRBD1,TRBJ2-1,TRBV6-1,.,TGTGCCAGCAGTGAACCGGGACAGGGGGTCCATGAGCAGTTCTTC,CASSEPGQGVHEQFF
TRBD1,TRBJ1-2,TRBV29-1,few,TGCAGCGTTGTTACAGGGGATGGCTACACCTTC,CSVVTGDGYTF
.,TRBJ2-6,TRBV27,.,TGTGCCAGCACGAGGGGCCGGACCTCTGGGGCCAACGTCCTGACTTTC,CASTRGRTSGANVLTF
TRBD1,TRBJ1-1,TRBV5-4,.,TGTGCCAGCAGCTTGGTGGGGCCAGGGGGCAGGAACACTGAAGCTTTCTTT,CASSLVGPGGRNTEAFF
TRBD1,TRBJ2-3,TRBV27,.,TGTGCCAGCAGTACAGGGGGCCGTAAAGCAGATACGCAGTATTTT,CASSTGGRKADTQYF
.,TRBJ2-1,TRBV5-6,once,TGTGCCAGCATCGTGCGCAGGATAGGCAATGAGCAGTTCTTC,CASIVRRIGNEQFF
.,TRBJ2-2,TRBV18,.,TGTGCCAGCTCAGGCGCCTCCGGGGAGCTGTTTTTT,CASSGASGELFF
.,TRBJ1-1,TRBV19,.,TGTGCCAGTACGTTAGCGGAGGCTGGGAACACTGAAGCTTTCTTT,CASTLAEAGNTEAFF
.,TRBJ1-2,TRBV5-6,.,TGTGCCAGCAGCTTGGTATGGCCGGAGGACTATGGCTACACCTTC,CASSLVWPEDYGYTF
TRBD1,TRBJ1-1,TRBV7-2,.,TGTGCCAGCAGCTTATTGACAGGGACCACTGAAGCTTTCTTT,CASSLLTGTTEAFF
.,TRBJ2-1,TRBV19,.,TGTGCCAGTAGAACTGACCTCCTCTCCTACAATGAGCAGTTCTTC,CASRTDLLSYNEQFF
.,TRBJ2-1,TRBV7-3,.,TGTGCCAGCAGCTTGGGGGACACCGTCAATGAGCAGTTCTTC,CASSLGDTVNEQFF
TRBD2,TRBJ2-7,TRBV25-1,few,TGTGCCAGCAGTGGGCTAGCGGTCTACGAGCAGTACTTC,CASSGLAVYEQYF
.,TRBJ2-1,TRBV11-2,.,TGTGCCAGCAGCTTAGATTCCGACCTAGCCTCCTACAATGAGCAGTTCTTC,CASSLDSDLASYNEQFF
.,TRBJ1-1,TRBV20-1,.,TGCAGTGCCAAGAGGGGGGAGGATGCTTTCTTT,CSAKRGEDAFF
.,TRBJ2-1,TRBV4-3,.,TGCGCCAGCAGCCAAGAGGACAGAAGGACGGATGAGCAGTTCTTC,CASSQEDRRTDEQFF
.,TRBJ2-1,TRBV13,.,TGTGCCAGCAGCGCGTACAGAAGCTCCTACAATGAGCAGTTCTTC,CASSAYRSSYNEQFF